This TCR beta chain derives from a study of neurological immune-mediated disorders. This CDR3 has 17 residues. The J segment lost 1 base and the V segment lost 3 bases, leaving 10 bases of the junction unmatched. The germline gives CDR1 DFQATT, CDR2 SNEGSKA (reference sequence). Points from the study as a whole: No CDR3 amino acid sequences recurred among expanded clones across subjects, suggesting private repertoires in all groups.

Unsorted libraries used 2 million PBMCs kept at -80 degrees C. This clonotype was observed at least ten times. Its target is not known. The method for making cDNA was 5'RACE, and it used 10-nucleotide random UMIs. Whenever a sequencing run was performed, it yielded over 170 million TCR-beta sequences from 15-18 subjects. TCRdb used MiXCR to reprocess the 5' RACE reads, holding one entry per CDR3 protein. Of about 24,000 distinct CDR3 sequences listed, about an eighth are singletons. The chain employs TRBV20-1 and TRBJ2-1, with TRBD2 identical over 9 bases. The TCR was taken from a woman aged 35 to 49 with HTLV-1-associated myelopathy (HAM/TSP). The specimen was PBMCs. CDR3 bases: TGCAGTGCTAGTAGGCTAGCGGGGAGAGGGTCCTACAATGAGCAGTTCTTC. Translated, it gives CSASRLAGRGSYNEQFF.